The 8 T cell receptor beta chains below all came from one sample that was sequenced in a study of T cell responses to AZD1222 COVID-19 vaccine (dated by TCRdb to the early 2020s). The method behind the library was the immunoSEQ multiplex PCR assay. TCRdb took over this immuneACCESS table, retaining in-frame rearrangements with V and J assigned. Such tables are incomplete; in checked studies, under half of the missing clones stem from an unresolved V gene, and the remainder is unexplained. Counted in this sample were tens of thousands of clones; about 88% of them appeared once. Of the sample, 7.5% to 9% falls within the top ten clones. The time point label on this specimen signifies: baseline before first vaccination. The sequencing used peripheral blood, collected on day 0 of AZD1222 vaccination. These receptors were collected from an adult in good health.

The chain joins TRBV18 to TRBJ1-4; D is perhaps TRBD1 (6 bases). Germline CDR1 and CDR2: KGHSH and LQKENI. The germline V and J ends were trimmed by 3 bases and 5 bases, with 13 bases remaining between them. The length of the CDR3 is 15 residues. The CDR3 here is CASSPQTGENEKLFF. The CDR3 DNA reads TGTGCCAGCTCACCCCAGACAGGAGAGAATGAAAAACTGTTTTTT. The complete variable domain, with remaining parts taken from reference TRBV18 and TRBJ1-4, reads NAGVMQNPRHLVRRRGQEARLRCSPMKGHSHVYWYRQLPEEGLKFMVYLQKENIIDESGMPKERFSAEFPKEGPSILRIQQVVRGDSAAYFCASSPQTGENEKLFFGSGTQLSVL.

The V gene is TRBV28, the J gene TRBJ1-1; D is unresolved. Between the trimmed V and J ends, which lost 4 bases and 3 bases, there was a span of 21 bases. The CDR3 runs 17 residues. Per germline, CDR1 MDHEN and CDR2 SYDVKM. CDR3 sequence: CASSSAWYDPAHTEAFF. CDR3 nucleotide sequence: TGTGCCAGCAGTTCCGCCTGGTATGACCCGGCCCACACTGAAGCTTTCTTT.

The genes are TRBV24-1 and TRBJ2-7; the match to TRBD1 covers 8 bases. Per germline, CDR1 KGHDR and CDR2 SFDVKD. The V segment lost 3 bases and the J segment 0 bases; nucleotides outside the gene matches: 3. This CDR3 region has 15 residues. The chain's CDR3 is CATSDPQGDSYEQYF. In DNA, the CDR3 is TGTGCCACCAGTGATCCACAGGGGGACTCCTACGAGCAGTACTTC.

This sequence joins TRBV28 and TRBJ1-2, with D unresolved. Germline V lookup: CDR1 MDHEN, CDR2 SYDVKM. The CDR3 totals 13 residues. V gave up 6 bases and J gave up 4 bases, with 12 bases separating them. The CDR3 here is CASSAPGGYGYTF. As DNA, the CDR3 is TGTGCCAGCAGCGCACCCGGAGGCTATGGCTACACCTTC.

The chain carries TRBV6-5 and TRBJ1-1; D gene ambiguous. CDR1 is MNHEY and CDR2 is SVGAGI in the germline V gene. There are 11 residues in the CDR3. Trimming cost V 2 bases and J 10 bases, with 8 bases left between them. The CDR3 loop is CASSYGSRAFF. CDR3 bases: TGTGCCAGCAGTTACGGGAGTAGAGCTTTCTTT.

Concerning this clone itself: The germline gene is not matched at one end of the junction; a read error may be the cause. This rearrangement joins TRBV4-1 to TRBJ2-7; TRBD1 is a possible D gene (5 bases). The germline V gene encodes CDR1 MGHRA and CDR2 YSYEKL. The CDR3 has 16 amino acids. The CDR3 spells CASRQGADLDTYEQYF. The CDR3 DNA reads as TGCGCCAGCAGACAAGGGGCAGACTTGGATACCTACGAGCAGTACTTC.

V and J are TRBV5-1 and TRBJ1-1; 8 nucleotides agree with TRBD1. V was pared by 6 bases and J by 1 base, with 2 bases of the junction left unmatched. The CDR3 runs to 13 residues. Germline assignment: CDR1 SGHRS and CDR2 YFSETQ. The chain's CDR3 is CASKGTGNTEAFF. The CDR3 nucleotides read TGCGCCAGCAAGGGGACAGGGAACACTGAAGCTTTCTTT.

The CDR3 is CASPPGLAGVQQFF. The CDR3, as DNA: TGTGCCAGCCCGCCGGGACTAGCGGGGGTACAGCAGTTCTTC. The chain links TRBV7-9 to TRBJ2-1; 14 nucleotides agree with TRBD2. After removal of 8 bases from V and 11 bases from J, the junction contained 8 bases not matched to a gene. The CDR3 spans 14 residues. The germline V gene encodes CDR1 SEHNR and CDR2 FQNEAQ (reference sequence).